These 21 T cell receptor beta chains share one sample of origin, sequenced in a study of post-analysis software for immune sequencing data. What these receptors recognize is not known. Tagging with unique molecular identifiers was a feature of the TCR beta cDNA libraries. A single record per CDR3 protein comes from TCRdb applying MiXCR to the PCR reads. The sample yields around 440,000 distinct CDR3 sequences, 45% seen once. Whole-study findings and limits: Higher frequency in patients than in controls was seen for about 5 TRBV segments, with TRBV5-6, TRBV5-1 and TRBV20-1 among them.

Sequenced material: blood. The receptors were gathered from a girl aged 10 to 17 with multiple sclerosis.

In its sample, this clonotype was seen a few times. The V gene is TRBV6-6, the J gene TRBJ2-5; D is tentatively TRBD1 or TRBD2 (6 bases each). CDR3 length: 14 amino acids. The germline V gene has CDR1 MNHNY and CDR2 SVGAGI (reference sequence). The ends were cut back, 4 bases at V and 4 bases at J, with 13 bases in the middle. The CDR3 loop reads CASSSRQEGETQYF. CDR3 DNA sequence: TGTGCCAGCAGTTCCCGACAGGAGGGAGAGACCCAGTACTTC.

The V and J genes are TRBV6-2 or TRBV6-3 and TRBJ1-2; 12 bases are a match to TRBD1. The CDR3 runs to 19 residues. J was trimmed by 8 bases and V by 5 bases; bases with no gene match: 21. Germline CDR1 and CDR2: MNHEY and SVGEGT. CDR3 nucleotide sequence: TGTGCCAGCAGTCCAGCCTCCGAATCCGGGACAGGGGGCGTAGACGGCTACACCTTC. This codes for CASSPASESGTGGVDGYTF.

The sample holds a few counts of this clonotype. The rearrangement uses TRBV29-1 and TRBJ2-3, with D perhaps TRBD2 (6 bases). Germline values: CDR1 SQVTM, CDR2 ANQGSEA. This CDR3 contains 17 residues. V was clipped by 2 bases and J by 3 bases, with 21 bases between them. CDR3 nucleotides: TGCAGCGTTGAAAAATGGACTATCGGAGTTATGACAGATACGCAGTATTTT. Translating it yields CSVEKWTIGVMTDTQYF.

CDR3 residues: CASSPRTSGNTYQETQYF. CDR3 bases: TGTGCCAGCAGCCCCCGGACTAGCGGGAATACCTACCAAGAGACCCAGTACTTC. This chain joins TRBV7-6 and TRBJ2-5; 12 bases map to TRBD2. V lost 5 bases and J lost 0; bases outside the gene matches: 10. The CDR3 runs to 18 residues. CDR1 and CDR2 (germline): SGHVS, FNYEAQ.

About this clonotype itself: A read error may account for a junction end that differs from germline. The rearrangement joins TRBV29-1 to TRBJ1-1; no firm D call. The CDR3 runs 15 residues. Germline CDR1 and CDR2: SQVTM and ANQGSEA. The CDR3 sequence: CSVEIWASLKTEAFF. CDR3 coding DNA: TGCAGCGTTGAGATATGGGCCAGCCTGAAAACTGAAGCTTTCTTT.

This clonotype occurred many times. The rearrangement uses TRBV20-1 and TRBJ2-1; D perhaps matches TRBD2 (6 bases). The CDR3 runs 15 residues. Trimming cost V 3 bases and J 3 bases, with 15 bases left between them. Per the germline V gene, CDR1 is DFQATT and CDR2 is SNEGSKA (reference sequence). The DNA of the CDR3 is TGCAGTGCTAGTAGCGGTGCAGCCTACTACAATGAGCAGTTCTTC. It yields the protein CSASSGAAYYNEQFF.

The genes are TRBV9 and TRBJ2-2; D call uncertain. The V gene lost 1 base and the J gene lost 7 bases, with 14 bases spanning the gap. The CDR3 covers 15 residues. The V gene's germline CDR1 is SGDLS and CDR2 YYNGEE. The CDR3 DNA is TGTGCCAGCAGCGTACGTTTCCATGATGTCGGGGAGCTGTTTTTT. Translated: CASSVRFHDVGELFF.

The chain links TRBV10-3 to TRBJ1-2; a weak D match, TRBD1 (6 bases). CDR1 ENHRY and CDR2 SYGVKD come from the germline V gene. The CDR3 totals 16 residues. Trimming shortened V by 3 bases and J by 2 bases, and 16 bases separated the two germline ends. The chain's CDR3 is CAISDSSRQENYGYTF. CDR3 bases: TGTGCCATCAGTGATAGCTCGCGACAGGAGAACTATGGCTACACCTTC.

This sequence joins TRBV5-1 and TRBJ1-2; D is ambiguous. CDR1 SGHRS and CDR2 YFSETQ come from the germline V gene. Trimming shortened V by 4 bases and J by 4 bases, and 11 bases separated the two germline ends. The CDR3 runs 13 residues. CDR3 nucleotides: TGCGCCAGCAGCATCGACACCCTCTATGGCTACACCTTC. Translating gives CASSIDTLYGYTF.

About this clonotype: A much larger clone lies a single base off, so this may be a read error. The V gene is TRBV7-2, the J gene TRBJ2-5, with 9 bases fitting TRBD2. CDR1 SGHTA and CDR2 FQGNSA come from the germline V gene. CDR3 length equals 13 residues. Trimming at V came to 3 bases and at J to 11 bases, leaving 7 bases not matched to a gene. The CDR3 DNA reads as TGTGCCAGCAGCTTTAGCGGGGGCCTGGAGCAGTACTTC. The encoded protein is CASSFSGGLEQYF.

Here the CDR3 DNA reads TGCAGTGCTAGAGCCTTTGATTGGAGCAATCAGCCCCAGCATTTT. It translates to CSARAFDWSNQPQHF. The V and J genes are TRBV20-1 and TRBJ1-5, with D hard to call. V lost 1 base, J lost 1 base, and 11 bases lay in between. The CDR3 spans 15 residues. From germline, CDR1 is DFQATT and CDR2 SNEGSKA (reference sequence).

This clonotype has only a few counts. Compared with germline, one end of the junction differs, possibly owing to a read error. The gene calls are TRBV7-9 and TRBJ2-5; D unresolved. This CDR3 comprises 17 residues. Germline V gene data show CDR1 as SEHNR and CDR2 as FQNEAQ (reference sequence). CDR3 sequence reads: CASSQNPPVRIQETQYF. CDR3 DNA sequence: TGTGCCAGCAGCCAAAATCCTCCCGTACGGATACAAGAGACTCAGTACTTC.

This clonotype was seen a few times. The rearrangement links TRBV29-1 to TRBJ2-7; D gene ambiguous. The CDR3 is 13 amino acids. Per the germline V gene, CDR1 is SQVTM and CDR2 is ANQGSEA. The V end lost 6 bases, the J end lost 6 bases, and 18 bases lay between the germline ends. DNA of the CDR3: TGCAGCGTCGACCTCCACACGGATGGCGAGCAGTACTTC. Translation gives CSVDLHTDGEQYF.

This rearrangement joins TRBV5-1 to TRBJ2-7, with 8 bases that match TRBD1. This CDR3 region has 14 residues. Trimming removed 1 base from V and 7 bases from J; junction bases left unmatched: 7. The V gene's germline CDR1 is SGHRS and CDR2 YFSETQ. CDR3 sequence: CASSLLAGGEEQYF. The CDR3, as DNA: TGCGCCAGCAGCTTGTTGGCAGGGGGCGAGGAGCAGTACTTC.

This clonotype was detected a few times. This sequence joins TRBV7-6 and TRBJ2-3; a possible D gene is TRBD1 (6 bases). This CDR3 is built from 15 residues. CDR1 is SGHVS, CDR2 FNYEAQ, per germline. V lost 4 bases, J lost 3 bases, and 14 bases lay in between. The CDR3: CASSSYDTGTDTQYF. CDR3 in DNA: TGTGCCAGCAGCTCCTACGACACAGGGACAGATACGCAGTATTTT.

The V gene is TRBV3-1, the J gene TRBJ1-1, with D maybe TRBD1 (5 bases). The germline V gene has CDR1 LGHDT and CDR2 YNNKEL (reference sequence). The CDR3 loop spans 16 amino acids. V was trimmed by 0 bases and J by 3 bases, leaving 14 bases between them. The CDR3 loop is CASSQDGRGWDTEAFF. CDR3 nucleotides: TGTGCCAGCAGCCAAGATGGGAGGGGTTGGGACACTGAAGCTTTCTTT.

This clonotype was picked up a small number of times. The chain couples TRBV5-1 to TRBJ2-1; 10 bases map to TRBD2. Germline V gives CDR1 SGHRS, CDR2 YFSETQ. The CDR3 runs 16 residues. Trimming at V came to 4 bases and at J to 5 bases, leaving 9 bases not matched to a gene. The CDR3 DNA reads TGCGCCAGCAGCCGCCAGGGAGCGGGAGGGAACAATGAGCAGTTCTTC. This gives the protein CASSRQGAGGNNEQFF. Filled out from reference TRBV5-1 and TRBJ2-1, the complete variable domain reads KAGVTQTPRYLIKTRGQQVTLSCSPISGHRSVSWYQQTPGQGLQFLFEYFSETQRNKGNFPGRFSGRQFSNSRSEMNVSTLELGDSALYLCASSRQGAGGNNEQFFGPGTRLTVL.

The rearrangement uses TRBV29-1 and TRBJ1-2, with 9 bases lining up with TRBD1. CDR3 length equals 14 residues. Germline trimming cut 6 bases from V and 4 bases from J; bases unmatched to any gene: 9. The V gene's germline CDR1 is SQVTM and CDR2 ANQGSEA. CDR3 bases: TGCAGCGTCTCTGGGACAGGGTTCCGCTATGGCTACACCTTC. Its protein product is CSVSGTGFRYGYTF. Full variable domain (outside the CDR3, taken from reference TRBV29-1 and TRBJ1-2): SAVISQKPSRDICQRGTSLTIQCQVDSQVTMMFWYRQQPGQSLTLIATANQGSEATYESGFVIDKFPISRPNLTFSTLTVSNMSPEDSSIYLCSVSGTGFRYGYTFGSGTRLTVV.

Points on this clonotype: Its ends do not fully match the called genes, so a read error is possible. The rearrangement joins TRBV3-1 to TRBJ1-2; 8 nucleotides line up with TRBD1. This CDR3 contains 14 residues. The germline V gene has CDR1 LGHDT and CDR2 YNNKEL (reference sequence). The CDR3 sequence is CAGSEGTGALGYTF. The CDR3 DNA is TGTGCCGGCAGCGAGGGGACAGGAGCCCTCGGCTACACCTTC.

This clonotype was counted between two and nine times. The CDR3 reads CSVETSGRTDTQYF. The CDR3 nucleotides are TGCAGCGTTGAAACTAGCGGGAGAACAGATACGCAGTATTTT. The V and J genes are TRBV29-1 and TRBJ2-3, with 11 bases that match TRBD2. The CDR3 runs 14 residues. The germline V gene has CDR1 SQVTM and CDR2 ANQGSEA. V trimming: 2 bases; J trimming: 3 bases; junction bases outside the gene matches: 1.

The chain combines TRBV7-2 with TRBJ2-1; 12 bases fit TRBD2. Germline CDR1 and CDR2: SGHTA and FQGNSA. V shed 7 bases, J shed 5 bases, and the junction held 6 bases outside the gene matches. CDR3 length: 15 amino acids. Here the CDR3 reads CASILTSGSHNEQFF. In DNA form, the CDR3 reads TGTGCCAGCATTCTGACTAGCGGGAGTCACAATGAGCAGTTCTTC.